This T cell receptor (beta chain) was identified in a study of cytomegalovirus exposure and HLA in healthy donors. Across the study: Among the 400 or so donors who were genotyped, approximately 76% fell in the genetic ancestry cluster that is associated with self-reported Caucasian donors. Findings of the study overall: Presence/absence comparisons presumed near-even sequencing depth among donors. Highly shared sequence variants in one cluster were likely a sequencing artifact. What a later analysis showed was that several of the most significant clusters appeared linked to common viral pathogens.

A multiplex PCR was run with 60 Vbeta primers and 13 Jbeta primers. Assay used: immunoSEQ multiplex PCR; TCRdb lists only in-frame clones, some missing. This table has about 190,000 clones, approximately 86% appearing once. The V segment lost 0 bases and the J segment 4 bases; nucleotides outside the gene matches: 2. CDR1 is SGHRS and CDR2 is YFSETQ in the germline V gene. The CDR3 spans 14 residues. Remarks on this clone: Its antigen is unidentified.

The rearrangement links TRBV5-1 to TRBJ2-3; 7 nucleotides match TRBD2. The material sequenced was PBMCs. The sequence was collected from a woman younger than 35 in good health and CMV-seronegative. DNA of the CDR3: TGCGCCAGCAGCTTGGATCTAGCGGCAGATACGCAGTATTTT. It encodes CASSLDLAADTQYF.